This passage covers 18 T cell receptor beta chains from one sample sequenced in a study of regulatory T cells in long-lasting Graves disease. The sample's time point: persistent/refractory GD, antithyroid drugs over 5 years with positive TRAb. TCR sequences were obtained from RNA taken from PBMCs. The authors built TCR beta libraries using iRepertoire HTBI primers and Arm-PCR of CDR3 regions. TCRdb passed the multiplex PCR reads through MiXCR, listing each CDR3 protein once. This table has around 460,000 distinct CDR3 sequences, roughly 22% appearing once. Sequencing used peripheral blood mononuclear cells (PBMCs), obtained when the disease was refractory, from a patient treated with antithyroid drugs. The receptors were gathered from a female donor with Graves disease.

The V and J genes are TRBV4-3 and TRBJ2-7, with D perhaps TRBD1 (6 bases). V lost 0 bases, J lost 3 bases, and 12 bases lay in between. This CDR3 has 15 residues. Germline V gene data show CDR1 as LGHNA and CDR2 as YSLEER. CDR3 DNA: TGCGCCAGCAGCCAAGATCCCAGGGGTAACTACGAGCAGTACTTC. As protein: CASSQDPRGNYEQYF.

This clonotype was seen at least ten times. This chain joins TRBV6-1 and TRBJ2-7; 9 nucleotides line up with TRBD1. This CDR3 is 15 amino acids long. Trimming at V came to 10 bases and at J to 0 bases, leaving 10 bases not matched to a gene. Germline CDR1 is MNHNS and CDR2 is SASEGT. The CDR3 region is CATKRSTGGSYEQYF. CDR3 sequence (DNA): TGTGCCACCAAGAGATCGACAGGGGGCTCCTACGAGCAGTACTTC.

This clonotype was counted many times. This chain links TRBV6-1 with TRBJ1-2, with TRBD1 as a possible D gene (6 bases). The germline gives CDR1 MNHNS, CDR2 SASEGT. The CDR3 spans 16 residues. V lost 3 bases, J lost 6 bases, and 20 bases lay in between. The CDR3 is CASSDPDSYGINGYTF. CDR3 DNA sequence: TGTGCCAGCAGTGACCCGGACAGCTACGGAATCAATGGCTACACCTTC.

The table lists this clonotype with many counts. The chain has TRBV2 and TRBJ2-5; D could derive from TRBD1 or TRBD2 (5 bases each). CDR3 length: 14 residues. Germline lookup yields CDR1 SNHLY and CDR2 FYNNEI. V gave up 6 bases and J gave up 9 bases, with 20 bases separating them. The CDR3 bases are TGTGCCAGCAGGGGGGACGGACCCGAGGTGGCCCAGTACTTC. This encodes CASRGDGPEVAQYF.

This clonotype showed up many times. This chain connects TRBV6-5 to TRBJ2-7; no firm D call. This CDR3 is 15 amino acids long. Germline loops: CDR1 MNHEY, CDR2 SVGAGI. The V and J ends lost 0 bases and 3 bases respectively, with 12 bases between them. This CDR3 is CASSYSKQSDYEQYF. Written as DNA, the CDR3 is TGTGCCAGCAGTTACTCGAAACAGTCCGACTACGAGCAGTACTTC.

A word on this clonotype: A junction end diverges from the germline sequence, so it may reflect a read error. This rearrangement joins TRBV6-1 to TRBJ1-1, with a possible D match to TRBD1 (5 bases). This CDR3 comprises 13 residues. CDR1 is MNHNS and CDR2 is SASEGT in the germline V gene. CDR3 loop: CASANHQGAETFF. Here the CDR3 DNA reads TGTGCCAGCGCAAACCATCAGGGAGCTGAAACTTTCTTT.

V usage is TRBV5-1 and J usage is TRBJ2-7; 7 positions agree with TRBD1. This CDR3 has 14 amino acids. The trim removed 0 bases at V and 7 bases at J, leaving 7 bases unmatched. Germline-derived CDR1 and CDR2 are SGHRS and YFSETQ. As DNA, the CDR3 is TGCGCCAGCAGCTTGGAAGGGACAGACTGGGAGCAGTACTTC. This translates into CASSLEGTDWEQYF.

The chain employs TRBV3-1 and TRBJ2-1; 9 bases line up with TRBD2. The CDR3 loop spans 15 amino acids. J was trimmed by 4 bases and V by 4 bases; bases with no gene match: 5. Germline V gene data show CDR1 as LGHDT and CDR2 as YNNKEL (reference sequence). CDR3 sequence reads: CASSRPGLAYNEQFF. In nucleotides, the CDR3 is TGTGCCAGCAGCCGGCCGGGACTAGCATACAATGAGCAGTTCTTC.

The gene calls are TRBV7-8 and TRBJ2-7; tentatively, D is TRBD1 or TRBD2 (5 bases each). CDR1 and CDR2 (germline): SGHVS, FQNEAQ. Trimming shortened V by 1 base and J by 4 bases, and 14 bases separated the two germline ends. The CDR3 is 15 residues long. CDR3 in DNA: TGTGCCAGCAGCTTAGTTGGGACGGAATATTACGAGCAGTACTTC. Protein product: CASSLVGTEYYEQYF.

This clonotype was picked up a small number of times. V and J are TRBV20-1 and TRBJ2-7, with a possible D match to TRBD1 (7 bases). Germline V lookup: CDR1 DFQATT, CDR2 SNEGSKA (reference sequence). CDR3 length: 17 amino acids. V lost 1 base and J 2 bases, leaving 21 bases between the germline ends. The chain's CDR3 is CSARGRPGGIVTYEQYF. The CDR3, as DNA: TGCAGTGCTAGAGGCCGCCCAGGGGGGATAGTAACCTACGAGCAGTACTTC.

This clonotype was detected many times. This chain connects TRBV7-2 to TRBJ1-5; D not resolved. Trimming removed 3 bases from V and 2 bases from J, with 11 bases in between. CDR1 and CDR2 (germline): SGHTA, FQGNSA. The CDR3 contains 15 residues. The chain's CDR3 is CASSFTGGGNQPQHF. CDR3 nucleotides: TGTGCCAGCAGCTTCACGGGTGGAGGCAATCAGCCCCAGCATTTT.

This clonotype was observed at least ten times. This chain connects TRBV19 to TRBJ2-7; 10 bases map to TRBD1. CDR1 and CDR2 (germline): LNHDA, SQIVND (reference sequence). V dropped 8 bases and J dropped 3; count of bases not matched to a gene: 7. The CDR3 has 14 amino acids. CDR3 nucleotides: TGTGCCAGTGGAAGGACAGGGGGGGACTACGAGCAGTACTTC. This gives the protein CASGRTGGDYEQYF.

The table lists this clonotype with many counts. The chain joins TRBV28 to TRBJ1-5, with a possible D match to TRBD1 (6 bases). Germline V gene sequence: CDR1 MDHEN, CDR2 SYDVKM. The length of the CDR3 is 14 residues. V was clipped by 6 bases and J by 9 bases, with 18 bases between them. In DNA, the CDR3 is TGTGCCAGCAGCCCTCCGGGACACCAAGGGCCCCAGCATTTT. This translates into CASSPPGHQGPQHF. The full variable domain, its missing parts supplied by reference TRBV28 and TRBJ1-5, is DVKVTQSSRYLVKRTGEKVFLECVQDMDHENMFWYRQDPGLGLRLIYFSYDVKMKEKGDIPEGYSVSREKKERFSLILESASTNQTSMYLCASSPPGHQGPQHFGDGTRLSIL.

V usage is TRBV7-2 and J usage is TRBJ2-1; the D gene is possibly TRBD2 (6 bases). The V end was cut by 11 bases, the J end by 0 bases, with 14 bases between. This CDR3 has 14 amino acids. Germline loops: CDR1 SGHTA, CDR2 FQGNSA. CDR3 loop: CAHGAGSSYNEQFF. The CDR3 DNA reads as TGTGCCCATGGTGCGGGGAGCTCCTACAATGAGCAGTTCTTC.

The chain joins TRBV4-1 to TRBJ2-7, with D perhaps TRBD2 (6 bases). This CDR3 contains 15 residues. Trimming left V 0 bases short and J 0 bases short, with 9 bases between. Per the germline V gene, CDR1 is MGHRA and CDR2 is YSYEKL. The CDR3 coding sequence is TGCGCCAGCAGCCAAGAGGACGGGAGCTCCTACGAGCAGTACTTC. Its protein product is CASSQEDGSSYEQYF.

The chain joins TRBV13 to TRBJ2-2, with TRBD1 matching 10 bases. The CDR3 contains 16 residues. The V gene's germline CDR1 is PRHDT and CDR2 FYEKMQ (reference sequence). Trimming took 3 bases from V and 3 from J; bases not matched to a gene: 4. CDR3 nucleotides: TGTGCCAGCAGCTTCCTGGGACAGGGGTACACCGGGGAGCTGTTTTTT. This encodes CASSFLGQGYTGELFF. Together with reference TRBV13 and TRBJ2-2, the CDR3 gives the full variable domain: AAGVIQSPRHLIKEKRETATLKCYPIPRHDTVYWYQQGPGQDPQFLISFYEKMQSDKGSIPDRFSAQQFSDYHSELNMSSLELGDSALYFCASSFLGQGYTGELFFGEGSRLTVL.

V usage is TRBV25-1 and J usage is TRBJ2-2; D is perhaps TRBD2 (5 bases). The CDR3 spans 13 residues. V gave up 4 bases and J gave up 4 bases, with 7 bases separating them. Germline V gene data show CDR1 as MGHDK and CDR2 as SYGVNS. The CDR3 region has the DNA TGTGCCAGCAGTGTTAGCGCCACCGGGGAGCTGTTTTTT. Translation: CASSVSATGELFF.

CDR3 in amino acids: CASSDGTGSPLHF. For the CDR3, the DNA is TGTGCCAGCAGCGATGGGACGGGGTCACCCCTCCACTTT. This chain connects TRBV6-4 to TRBJ1-6; perhaps TRBD1 as D (5 bases). Germline CDR1 reads MRHNA; CDR2 reads SNTAGT. Trimming took 6 bases from V and 10 from J, leaving 13 bases between them. The CDR3 contains 13 residues.